These T cell receptor beta chains were read from a single sample in a study of T-cell reconstitution after alpha-beta-depleted transplantation in children. TCRdb re-called the PCR reads with MiXCR, one entry per CDR3 protein. Of fewer than 550,000 distinct CDR3 sequences detected, approximately 10% appear once; the ten largest clones hold around 15%. The source material was PBMCs, mostly from graft donor cells, sampled 180 days after TCRalphabeta/CD19-depleted stem cell transplant. These receptors were taken from a female patient between 2 and 10 years old who had a stem cell transplant for aplastic anemia, so the T cells may come from the graft donor. Each CDR3 is given with its conserved first and last residue. D genes are given only for firm matches. The size field is filled for only some rows; it gives once, few, many or a size class.

j_call clone_size d_call v_call cdr3_aa cdr3_nt
TRBJ2-1 few TRBD2 TRBV9 CASSVDGGYNEQFF TGTGCCAGCAGCGTAGACGGGGGGTACAATGAGCAGTTCTTC
TRBJ1-1 few TRBD1 TRBV7-9 CASSSWTGGDTEAFF TGTGCCAGCAGCTCCTGGACAGGGGGGGACACTGAAGCTTTCTTT
TRBJ2-2 many - TRBV20-1 CSAVPTSNTGELFF TGCAGTGCTGTCCCCACTAGTAACACCGGGGAGCTGTTTTTT
TRBJ1-6 few TRBD1 TRBV4-3 CASSHGDRVSPLHF TGCGCCAGCAGCCATGGGGACAGGGTTTCACCCCTCCACTTT
TRBJ1-4 few - TRBV4-1 CASSQEGRLFF TGCGCCAGCAGCCAAGAGGGGAGACTGTTTTTT
TRBJ2-7 many - TRBV28 CASSNAYRNRHEQYF TGTGCCAGCAGTAACGCCTACAGGAATCGACACGAGCAGTACTTC
TRBJ2-7 - - TRBV2 CASSDQGGMFEQYF TGTGCCAGCAGTGATCAGGGGGGGATGTTTGAGCAGTACTTC
TRBJ2-5 many - TRBV3-1 CASSQDLGETQYF TGTGCCAGCAGCCAAGATCTTGGGGAGACCCAGTACTTC
TRBJ2-1 many - TRBV12-3/TRBV12-4 CASSPGVNEQFF TGTGCCAGCAGTCCGGGGGTAAATGAGCAGTTCTTC
TRBJ1-1 few TRBD1 TRBV5-6 CASSSTGGAYTEAFF TGTGCCAGCAGCTCAACAGGGGGCGCCTACACTGAAGCTTTCTTT
TRBJ2-3 few - TRBV14 CASSQVEWDRRDTQYF TGTGCCAGCAGCCAAGTCGAATGGGACCGGCGGGATACGCAGTATTTT
TRBJ2-1 few TRBD2 TRBV9 CASSPPLSGVRNEQFF TGTGCCAGCAGCCCCCCTCTAAGCGGGGTCCGTAATGAGCAGTTCTTC
TRBJ2-7 - TRBD2 TRBV7-9 CASSGGGDEQYF TGTGCCAGCAGCGGGGGGGGAGACGAGCAGTACTTC
TRBJ1-3 many - TRBV5-1 CASSLKFTGNTIYF TGCGCCAGCAGCTTGAAGTTCACTGGAAACACCATATATTTT
TRBJ1-1 - TRBD1 TRBV7-2 CAIAINRGLGAFF TGTGCCATCGCTATAAACAGGGGTCTTGGAGCTTTCTTT